This T cell receptor (beta chain) derives from a study of shared clonotypes between healthy human individuals. The naive CD8 subset, CD45RO-negative cells positively selected for CCR7, excluded terminally differentiated effector memory CD45RA+ cells. The CDR3 length is 15 residues. CDR1 is MGHRA and CDR2 is YSYEKL in the germline V gene. J lost 4 bases, V lost 6 bases, and 10 bases had no gene match. Replicate sorted-subset PCRs were loaded with around 0.2 ug DNA, roughly 33,000 T cell genomes. Profiling relied on immunoSEQ multiplex PCR, and the TCRdb table lists in-frame clones only, not all of them. Of about 2 million clones detected, about 95% appear once; the ten largest clones hold around 1.1%. Whole-study results and caveats: A limitation of the genetic and exposure-history diversity represented arose from few donors. A handful of donors shared approximately 5% of their naive CD4 clonotypes.

Concerning this clone itself: Its target is not known.

V gene TRBV4-1 combines with J gene TRBJ2-7; 9 bases are shared with TRBD1. This clonotype was obtained from a man between 18 and 29 years old in good health. Sequencing was performed on naive CD8+ T cells sorted from blood. The CDR3 sequence: CASSQAPDRGYEQYF. The CDR3 DNA reads as TGCGCCAGCAGTCAGGCCCCCGACAGGGGGTACGAGCAGTACTTC.